One sample yielded the 10 T cell receptor beta chains listed below, sequenced in a study of HIV-infected patients and healthy controls. TCRdb called the 5' RACE reads again in MiXCR, with one record for every CDR3 protein. Among 65,000 to 70,000 distinct CDR3 sequences, approximately 16% were seen once, and the ten largest hold 5.5% to 7%. Sequences were obtained from CD4+ T cells from blood. The receptors were gathered from a human donor in good health.

The rearrangement joins TRBV4-2 to TRBJ1-1, with TRBD1 identical over 10 bases. CDR3 length: 15 residues. CDR1 LGHNA and CDR2 YNFKEQ come from the germline V gene. V was clipped by 1 base and J by 1 base; unmatched bases: 0. The CDR3 protein is CASSQGTGGNTEAFF. In DNA form, the CDR3 reads TGTGCCAGCAGCCAAGGGACAGGGGGGAACACTGAAGCTTTCTTT.

The chain has TRBV21-1 and TRBJ1-2. TRBV21-1 is deemed a pseudogene. The CDR3 sequence is 16 residues long. The CDR3 region has the DNA TGTGCCAGCAGCAAGGGTCCACAAGGATCCCCCTATGGCTACACCTTC. Its translation is CASSKGPQGSPYGYTF.

The V gene is TRBV19, the J gene TRBJ2-7; 7 bases map to TRBD2. Germline V gene sequence: CDR1 LNHDA, CDR2 SQIVND (reference sequence). This CDR3 is 13 amino acids long. The junction had 8 bases not matched to a gene; V was cut back by 8 bases and J by 4 bases. CDR3 sequence reads: CASSGGGWYEQYF. The CDR3 region has the DNA TGTGCCAGTTCTGGGGGGGGGTGGTACGAGCAGTACTTC.

This chain links TRBV12-3 or TRBV12-4 with TRBJ2-7; TRBD1 agrees at 8 bases. Germline trimming cut 7 bases from V and 6 bases from J; bases unmatched to any gene: 11. The CDR3 sequence is 14 residues long. CDR3 DNA sequence: TGTGCCAGCACCCACCGGGACAGGAGATCCGAGCAGTACTTC. It is translated as CASTHRDRRSEQYF.

This chain links TRBV27 with TRBJ2-1, with 7 positions matching TRBD2. Losses at the gene ends were 5 bases for V and 0 bases for J; bases not matched to a gene: 10. The CDR3 has 17 residues. Germline CDR1 MNHEY, CDR2 SMNVEV (reference sequence). Here the CDR3 DNA reads TGTGCCAGCAGTCCTCCGCCCGGGGGGATCTCCTACAATGAGCAGTTCTTC. Translation: CASSPPPGGISYNEQFF.

CDR3 residues: CASRAGGISNEQFF. Here the CDR3 DNA reads TGTGCCAGCAGGGCGGGGGGGATCAGCAATGAGCAGTTCTTC. V gene TRBV5-4 combines with J gene TRBJ2-1; 9 nucleotides match TRBD2. The CDR3 contains 14 residues. Trimming removed 5 bases from V and 6 bases from J; junction bases left unmatched: 6. CDR1 and CDR2 from the germline V gene are SGHNT and YYREEE (reference sequence).

Many counts were recorded for this clonotype. V usage is TRBV10-3 and J usage is TRBJ2-3; D is uncertain. The V gene's germline CDR1 is ENHRY and CDR2 SYGVKD. This CDR3 has 13 residues. The ends were cut back, 3 bases at V and 2 bases at J, with 6 bases in the middle. The CDR3 nucleotides read TGTGCCATCAGTGACAGGTCCACAGATACGCAGTATTTT. The encoded protein is CAISDRSTDTQYF.

This clonotype was counted ten times or more. The chain carries TRBV18 and TRBJ2-3; D may be TRBD1 (6 bases). This CDR3 has 17 amino acids. Germline V gene data show CDR1 as KGHSH and CDR2 as LQKENI. Trimming pared 3 bases from V and 3 bases from J, leaving 19 bases between. CDR3 bases: TGTGCCAGCTCACCCACTGGGGGCGGCGGAGTGACAGATACGCAGTATTTT. Protein product: CASSPTGGGGVTDTQYF.

This clonotype occurred a few times. This chain connects TRBV11-2 to TRBJ2-6; 9 bases align to TRBD2. The CDR3 has 18 amino acids. In germline, CDR1 is SGHAT, CDR2 FQNNGV. V was pared by 1 base and J by 0 bases, with 4 bases of the junction left unmatched. This chain's CDR3 is CASSLVAGALSGANVLTF. Here the CDR3 DNA reads TGTGCCAGCAGCTTAGTAGCGGGAGCGCTCTCTGGGGCCAACGTCCTGACTTTC.

The J gene is TRBJ1-1, the V gene TRBV7-2; perhaps TRBD1 as D (6 bases). Trimming took 2 bases from V and 1 from J, leaving 11 bases between them. The CDR3 is made up of 15 amino acids. The germline V gene has CDR1 SGHTA and CDR2 FQGNSA. The CDR3 loop reads CASSLTGQRNTEAFF. In nucleotides, the CDR3 is TGTGCCAGCAGCTTAACAGGGCAAAGGAACACTGAAGCTTTCTTT.